This TCR beta chain originates from a study of shared clonotypes between healthy human individuals. Whole-study findings and limits: Sequencing depth was predicted to influence how clonotypes are shared among donors. Rarefaction showed sorted-subset sequencing was incomplete despite large depth. Memory subsets generally showed lower estimated richness than naive subsets.

Between the trimmed V and J ends, which lost 8 bases and 3 bases, there was a span of 11 bases. CDR3 length: 12 residues. Germline V gene data show CDR1 as MNHEY and CDR2 as SMNVEV (reference sequence). This was a deep-level run. Repertoires were generated with immunoSEQ multiplex PCR, while TCRdb's copy carries only in-frame clones and drops some. The table lists about 2.1 million clones, around 95% of them singletons. Notes on this clone: Its antigen is unknown.

CD45RO-negative cells were positively selected for CCR7, leaving out terminally differentiated effector memory CD45RA+ cells. This sequence was found in a man aged 18-30 years in good health. Some clones in this sample may be carry-over from other donors' samples. The V call is TRBV27, the J call TRBJ2-7; D remains unclear. The sequenced sample consisted of naive CD8+ T cells from PBMCs. The CDR3 DNA sequence: TGTGCCAGCGGGCTGCACAGCTACGAGCAGTACTTC. It yields the protein CASGLHSYEQYF.